The entry that follows covers one T cell receptor (beta chain) sequence. Its cognate antigen is unknown. The sample is drawn from a study of T cell responses to AZD1222 COVID-19 vaccine. General study results and limits: Dominant CD4 TCR responses targeted spike regions 160-218 and 743-854. The donor group comprised mostly white British people and more females; the analysis possibly underestimated clonal diversity. Unmutated variant regions are reportedly targeted by nearly half of spike-specific TCRs.

Trimming shortened V by 3 bases and J by 2 bases, and 14 bases separated the two germline ends. Germline CDR1 and CDR2: SGHVS and FQNEAQ. This CDR3 is built from 16 residues. The assay was immunoSEQ multiplex PCR, and TCRdb's table has in-frame clones only and misses some. The sample gives approximately 160,000 clones, about 91% of which show up once; about 1.1% is in the top ten. V usage is TRBV7-8 and J usage is TRBJ1-5, with a possible D match to TRBD1 (6 bases). The origin of this receptor is an adult who received the AZD1222 COVID-19 vaccine. The sequenced sample was peripheral blood, obtained 28 days after the second AZD1222 dose. CDR3 residues: CASSFRPGEGNQPQHF. Here the CDR3 DNA reads TGTGCCAGCAGCTTCAGACCAGGGGAGGGCAATCAGCCCCAGCATTTT. Using reference TRBV7-8 and TRBJ1-5 for the parts outside the CDR3, the full variable domain is GAGVSQSPRYKVAKRGQDVALRCDPISGHVSLFWYQQALGQGPEFLTYFQNEAQLDKSGLPSDRFFAERPEGSVSTLKIQRTQQEDSAVYLCASSFRPGEGNQPQHFGDGTRLSIL.